This record concerns one T cell receptor beta chain sequence. Its antigen is not known. This record belongs to a study of radiotherapy plus CTLA-4 blockade in lung cancer. Study-level results: After treatment with radiotherapy plus ipilimumab, TCR clones that came from the tumor expanded in blood.

Germline loops: CDR1 SGDLS, CDR2 YYNGEE. The germline V and J ends were trimmed by 0 bases and 6 bases, with 8 bases remaining between them. The CDR3 length is 13 residues. Generated by immunoSEQ multiplex PCR, the TCRdb table keeps only in-frame clones and is missing some. The sample lists some 70,000 clones, 79% occurring once. The receptor was isolated from a human donor with non-small cell lung cancer who had a complete response to radiotherapy plus ipilimumab. The source was peripheral blood, collected from a patient treated with radiotherapy plus ipilimumab. V usage is TRBV9 and J usage is TRBJ2-3; no clear D. The CDR3 nucleotides read TGTGCCAGCAGCGTAGGGTATAGGGATACGCAGTATTTT. Translation: CASSVGYRDTQYF.